Below, 18 T cell receptor beta chains from the same sample are listed, as sequenced in a study of T cell repertoires in cytomegalovirus infection. TCRdb passed the reads through MiXCR, listing each CDR3 protein once. Counted here are over 150,000 distinct CDR3 sequences, about a sixth occurring once; the ten biggest clones make up 25%. Sequenced sample: CD8+ T cells from PBMCs. These TCRs come from a human donor in good health (CMV status not recorded). Some clones in this sample may be carry-over from other donors' samples.

This clonotype appeared many times. The CDR3 DNA sequence: TGTGCCAGCAGCTTAGGAGTAGTCGGCACAGATACGCAGTATTTT. This encodes CASSLGVVGTDTQYF. The J gene is TRBJ2-3, the V gene TRBV7-2; D is unclear. Trimming stripped 1 base from V and 1 base from J, with 9 bases between. Germline CDR1 reads SGHTA; CDR2 reads FQGNSA. The CDR3 is 15 amino acids.

The rearrangement uses TRBV30 and TRBJ2-2; D is unresolved. Per germline, CDR1 GTSNPN and CDR2 SVGIG (reference sequence). This CDR3 is built from 13 residues. V was clipped by 1 base and J by 6 bases, with 9 bases between them. This CDR3 is CAWSEWGSGELFF. The CDR3, as DNA: TGTGCCTGGAGTGAATGGGGTTCCGGGGAGCTGTTTTTT.

The gene calls are TRBV5-1 and TRBJ2-3; D may be TRBD1 or TRBD2 (6 bases each). This CDR3 region has 17 residues. CDR1 is SGHRS and CDR2 is YFSETQ in the germline V gene. The V gene lost 3 bases and the J gene lost 3 bases, with 20 bases spanning the gap. The CDR3 bases are TGCGCCAGCAGCTCCGAGGGGACGGGGGCCCGGACAGATACGCAGTATTTT. Translated: CASSSEGTGARTDTQYF.

The rearrangement joins TRBV6-5 to TRBJ2-7, with TRBD1 matching over 8 bases. CDR1 and CDR2 (germline): MNHEY, SVGAGI. CDR3 length: 14 amino acids. CDR3 loop: CARTPSRGLYEQYF. The CDR3 DNA reads TGTGCACGCACCCCTAGCAGGGGGCTGTACGAGCAGTACTTC.

V and J are TRBV28 and TRBJ1-2, with D possibly being TRBD1 (6 bases). This CDR3 contains 13 residues. V lost 6 bases to trimming and J lost 8 bases, with 16 bases between them. Germline-derived CDR1 and CDR2 are MDHEN and SYDVKM. DNA of the CDR3: TGTGCCAGCAGCGAAAGGGGGGCAAGGGGCTACACCTTC. Its protein is CASSERGARGYTF.

For this clonotype: A much larger clone is a single base away; this may be a read error. This chain connects TRBV7-8 to TRBJ2-1; D may match TRBD1 or TRBD2 (5 bases each). Trimming shortened V by 3 bases and J by 9 bases, and 18 bases separated the two germline ends. Germline CDR1 and CDR2: SGHVS and FQNEAQ. The CDR3 is made up of 15 amino acids. As DNA, the CDR3 is TGTGCCAGCAGCTTCCGGACAAGGGAGATAACTGAGCAGTTCTTC. It yields the protein CASSFRTREITEQFF. The full variable domain, rest sourced from reference TRBV7-8 and TRBJ2-1, is GAGVSQSPRYKVAKRGQDVALRCDPISGHVSLFWYQQALGQGPEFLTYFQNEAQLDKSGLPSDRFFAERPEGSVSTLKIQRTQQEDSAVYLCASSFRTREITEQFFGPGTRLTVL.

This clonotype came up a few times. The CDR3 sequence: CASSLWGREGYNEQFF. CDR3 nucleotide sequence: TGTGCCAGCAGCCTTTGGGGCAGGGAGGGATACAATGAGCAGTTCTTC. J is TRBJ2-1 and V is TRBV7-8; 7 bases are a match to TRBD2. With V trimmed by 5 bases and J by 4 bases, 11 bases remained unmatched. The CDR3 is 16 residues long. From germline, CDR1 is SGHVS and CDR2 FQNEAQ. Using reference TRBV7-8 and TRBJ2-1 for the parts outside the CDR3, the full variable domain is GAGVSQSPRYKVAKRGQDVALRCDPISGHVSLFWYQQALGQGPEFLTYFQNEAQLDKSGLPSDRFFAERPEGSVSTLKIQRTQQEDSAVYLCASSLWGREGYNEQFFGPGTRLTVL.

V and J are TRBV12-3 or TRBV12-4 and TRBJ1-1; no clear D. The CDR3 has 14 residues. Trimming left V 7 bases short and J 0 bases short, with 12 bases between. DNA for the CDR3: TGTGCCAGCACGTTCGGAGGGATGAACACTGAAGCTTTCTTT. Translating gives CASTFGGMNTEAFF.

This clonotype has more than one count but fewer than ten. This CDR3 reads CASSQGRLEQYF. Here the CDR3 DNA reads TGTGCCAGCAGCCAAGGCCGCCTCGAGCAGTACTTC. The V call is TRBV14, the J call TRBJ2-7; D gene uncertain. Germline CDR1 is SGHDN and CDR2 is FVKESK. The V and J ends lost 1 base and 6 bases respectively, with 7 bases between them. CDR3 length equals 12 residues.

This clonotype was found a few times. This sequence joins TRBV28 and TRBJ2-3, with 7 bases that match TRBD1. V dropped 2 bases and J dropped 6; count of bases not matched to a gene: 8. This CDR3 has 15 amino acids. Germline values: CDR1 MDHEN, CDR2 SYDVKM. The CDR3 sequence is CASSLVGQVADTQYF. The CDR3 DNA is TGTGCCAGCAGTTTAGTAGGACAGGTAGCGGATACGCAGTATTTT. The full variable domain, completed using reference TRBV28 and TRBJ2-3, is DVKVTQSSRYLVKRTGEKVFLECVQDMDHENMFWYRQDPGLGLRLIYFSYDVKMKEKGDIPEGYSVSREKKERFSLILESASTNQTSMYLCASSLVGQVADTQYFGPGTRLTVL.

The chain uses TRBV7-9 and TRBJ1-1; D gene ambiguous. V gave up 6 bases and J gave up 0 bases, with 14 bases separating them. The germline CDR1 and CDR2 sequences are SEHNR and FQNEAQ (reference sequence). CDR3 size: 15 residues. The CDR3 loop is CASRADGLMNTEAFF. The CDR3, as DNA: TGTGCCAGCAGGGCGGACGGTCTTATGAACACTGAAGCTTTCTTT.

The chain links TRBV7-6 to TRBJ2-5; TRBD1 matches 9 bases. Germline assignment: CDR1 SGHVS and CDR2 FNYEAQ. The CDR3 totals 13 residues. V shed 5 bases and J 4 bases; nucleotides not matched to a gene: 2. CDR3 in DNA: TGTGCCAGCAGCAGGGACAGGGCAGAGACCCAGTACTTC. The encoded protein is CASSRDRAETQYF.

J is TRBJ2-1 and V is TRBV6-5; D possibly matches TRBD1 or TRBD2 (5 bases each). V was trimmed by 5 bases and J by 0 bases, leaving 14 bases between them. CDR1 and CDR2 (germline): MNHEY, SVGAGI. The CDR3 covers 16 residues. The CDR3 is CASSPTPGSSYNEQFF. In nucleotides, the CDR3 is TGTGCCAGCAGTCCCACCCCAGGGAGCTCCTACAATGAGCAGTTCTTC.

The chain combines TRBV6-2 or TRBV6-3 with TRBJ2-7; unclear D gene. Trimming stripped 7 bases from V and 3 bases from J, with 19 bases between. Germline V gives CDR1 MNHEY, CDR2 SVGEGT. The CDR3 is 15 residues long. The DNA for the CDR3 is TGTGCCAGCATGGACGTAAGTTCCCCCGTCTACGAGCAGTACTTC. Translation gives CASMDVSSPVYEQYF.

Details on this clonotype: A clone one base away is much larger, so this may be a read error. The chain carries TRBV12-3 or TRBV12-4 and TRBJ1-2; no reliable D call. The V gene lost 6 bases and the J gene lost 7 bases, with 15 bases spanning the gap. CDR3 length: 13 amino acids. The CDR3 nucleotides read TGTGCCAGCAGCATAGCAGCCGTGGGTGGCTACACCTTC. It specifies CASSIAAVGGYTF.

This clonotype has a handful of counts. This CDR3 is CASSSSDYRVFGETQYF. The DNA of the CDR3 is TGTGCCAGCAGTTCGTCCGACTACAGGGTATTTGGGGAGACCCAGTACTTC. This chain links TRBV12-3 or TRBV12-4 with TRBJ2-5; tentatively, D is TRBD1 (6 bases). The CDR3 length is 17 residues. Trimming pared 4 bases from V and 5 bases from J, leaving 23 bases between.

The chain employs TRBV7-9 and TRBJ2-1, with 7 bases identical to TRBD1. The V and J ends lost 1 base and 8 bases, in that order; junction bases with no gene match: 2. CDR1 is SEHNR and CDR2 is FQNEAQ in the germline V gene (reference sequence). This CDR3 comprises 13 residues. The CDR3 sequence: CASSLEQGYEQFF. The CDR3 DNA is TGTGCCAGCAGCTTAGAACAGGGGTATGAGCAGTTCTTC.

The sample holds a few counts of this clonotype. The gene calls are TRBV27 and TRBJ1-1; D is possibly TRBD1 (6 bases). Per germline, CDR1 MNHEY and CDR2 SMNVEV (reference sequence). This CDR3 comprises 16 residues. The V gene lost 3 bases and the J gene lost 5 bases, with 19 bases spanning the gap. CDR3 residues: CASSFLGHTRDTEAFF. The CDR3 nucleotides read TGTGCCAGCAGTTTCCTGGGACACACTAGGGATACTGAAGCTTTCTTT.